This T cell receptor beta chain appears in the sequencing data of a study of blood T cells in healthy people across ages. Study-wide results and caveats: Because sorting was not performed, PBMCs prevented conclusive naive versus antigen-experienced comparison.

Primers used in a second PCR of roughly 7 to 11 cycles were a sample-barcoded 5' primer and a J-beta primer mix. TCRdb reanalysed the 5' RACE reads using MiXCR and keeps one entry per CDR3 protein. The table records hundreds of thousands of distinct CDR3 sequences, roughly 50% of them present only once. Isolation of PBMCs gave at least 7 million cells per sample. Trimming cost V 0 bases and J 5 bases, with 7 bases left between them. The CDR3 covers 13 residues. The V gene's germline CDR1 is MNHEY and CDR2 SMNVEV (reference sequence). This clonotype was detected a few times. Its target is unknown. Sequencing was carried out using blood. This chain links TRBV27 with TRBJ1-2; D not resolved. The source is a woman aged 60-70 years in good health. The CDR3 protein is CASSLSSVYGYTF. The CDR3 nucleotides are TGTGCCAGCAGTTTATCTTCGGTTTATGGCTACACCTTC.